This T cell receptor (beta chain) appears in the sequencing data of a study of PD-1 blockade in classical Hodgkin lymphoma. Study information: Every 2 weeks, patients had 3 mg/kg nivolumab intravenously.

Patients all relapsed after autologous stem cell transplantation, and there was variation in brentuximab vedotin exposure. There are 18 residues in the CDR3. The V gene's germline CDR1 is SGDLS and CDR2 YYNGEE. The V gene end was trimmed by 4 bases and the J gene end by 0 bases; junction bases not matched to a gene: 9. Points from the study as a whole: By C4D1, diversity of CD4+ TCRs had risen significantly, whereas that of CD8+ TCRs had not. Newly diagnosed patients reportedly had lower baseline TCR diversity than healthy donors.

The protocol was immunoSEQ multiplex PCR, while the TCRdb copy is restricted to in-frame clones and leaves out a portion. The repertoire holds 100,000 or so clones, around 89% seen once, with around 6.6% in the top ten. This clone was seen a single time. The antigen is not known. The TCR comes from a human donor with classical Hodgkin lymphoma. V and J are TRBV9 and TRBJ2-3; TRBD2 aligns across 12 bases. Sequenced here: peripheral blood mononuclear cells (PBMCs), sampled before the second cycle of nivolumab. CDR3 residues: CASSTTSGSWVSTDTQYF. CDR3 nucleotide sequence: TGTGCCAGCAGCACGACTAGCGGGAGCTGGGTTAGCACAGATACGCAGTATTTT.